The 22 T cell receptor beta chains given below trace back to one sample, sequenced in a study of blood T cell repertoires in COVID-19. TCRdb's copy holds only in-frame clones and misses some; the assay was immunoSEQ multiplex PCR. The repertoire has under 350,000 clones, around 90% of them found once; the top ten carry 1.5% to 2%. Sequencing was performed on PBMCs or T cells enriched from blood (not recorded which). The receptor source for this set is a woman aged 40 to 50 who had recovered from COVID-19.

The chain combines TRBV5-1 with TRBJ2-5; the match to TRBD1 covers 8 bases. V shed 3 bases and J 5 bases; nucleotides not matched to a gene: 6. Germline V gene sequence: CDR1 SGHRS, CDR2 YFSETQ. CDR3 length: 14 residues. CDR3 DNA sequence: TGCGCCAGCAGCTCTCGACAGGGGTGGGAGACCCAGTACTTC. Translation gives CASSSRQGWETQYF.

CDR3 protein: CASSERGPSSSYNSPLHF. The CDR3, as DNA: TGTGCCAGCAGCGAGCGGGGTCCCTCAAGCTCCTATAATTCACCCCTCCACTTT. The chain joins TRBV2 to TRBJ1-6; D is ambiguous. The germline V gene encodes CDR1 SNHLY and CDR2 FYNNEI. Trimming took off 6 bases at V and 0 bases at J, with 18 bases between the two ends. The CDR3 extends over 18 amino acids.

The chain links TRBV10-3 to TRBJ1-2; D gene uncertain. Trimming shortened V by 4 bases and J by 8 bases, and 11 bases separated the two germline ends. From germline, CDR1 is ENHRY and CDR2 SYGVKD. The CDR3 has 12 amino acids. CDR3 in DNA: TGTGCCATCAGTGGGGGAACGGGAGGCTACACCTTC. This gives the protein CAISGGTGGYTF.

The genes are TRBV3-1 (or the pseudogene TRBV3-2) and TRBJ2-3; D is unclear. This CDR3 contains 15 residues. CDR1 is LGHDT and CDR2 is YNNKEL in the germline V gene (reference sequence). V gave up 5 bases and J gave up 0 bases, with 12 bases separating them. The CDR3 region has the DNA TGTGCCAGCAGCGCCCTAGGTTCTAGCACAGATACGCAGTATTTT. This encodes CASSALGSSTDTQYF.

The chain couples TRBV27 to TRBJ1-2; possible D gene TRBD1, 5 bases. Germline assignment: CDR1 MNHEY and CDR2 SMNVEV (reference sequence). The V end was cut by 8 bases, the J end by 3 bases, with 25 bases between. The CDR3 runs to 17 residues. CDR3 residues: CASGPPPVRAIYYGYTF. The CDR3 nucleotides read TGTGCCAGCGGTCCCCCCCCGGTCAGGGCAATATACTATGGCTACACCTTC.

This clone was counted between two and nine times. This chain connects TRBV5-6 to TRBJ2-4, with D possibly matching TRBD1 (5 bases). Trimming took 0 bases from V and 6 from J, leaving 10 bases between them. The CDR3 is 14 residues long. Germline CDR1 reads SGHDT; CDR2 reads YYEEEE. CDR3 region: CASSLGSQGNIQYF. CDR3 coding DNA: TGTGCCAGCAGCTTGGGGAGCCAGGGAAACATTCAGTACTTC.

The chain recombines TRBV5-1 with TRBJ1-5; 7 bases line up with TRBD1. Germline V gene sequence: CDR1 SGHRS, CDR2 YFSETQ. The CDR3 runs to 15 residues. After removal of 0 bases from V and 3 bases from J, the junction contained 3 bases not matched to a gene. CDR3 nucleotide sequence: TGCGCCAGCAGCTTGGGAGGGGGCCCCAATCAGCCCCAGCATTTT. Its protein product is CASSLGGGPNQPQHF. Variable domain in full (rest from reference TRBV5-1 and TRBJ1-5): KAGVTQTPRYLIKTRGQQVTLSCSPISGHRSVSWYQQTPGQGLQFLFEYFSETQRNKGNFPGRFSGRQFSNSRSEMNVSTLELGDSALYLCASSLGGGPNQPQHFGDGTRLSIL.

The chain has TRBV7-2 and TRBJ2-3; D might be TRBD1 (6 bases). V lost 5 bases, J lost 12 bases, and 15 bases lay in between. In germline, CDR1 is SGHTA, CDR2 FQGNSA. This CDR3 contains 12 residues. The CDR3 region is CASSPDRKNQYF. CDR3 DNA sequence: TGTGCCAGCAGCCCCGACAGGAAAAACCAGTATTTT.

This rearrangement joins TRBV6-1 to TRBJ2-7, with D possibly matching TRBD2 (5 bases). Germline V gene data show CDR1 as MNHNS and CDR2 as SASEGT. The length of the CDR3 is 14 residues. V gave up 2 bases and J gave up 5 bases, with 13 bases separating them. The CDR3 region is CASSEPSFLNEQYF. CDR3 bases: TGTGCCAGCAGTGAACCTAGCTTCCTTAACGAGCAGTACTTC.

The chain has TRBV3-1 (or the pseudogene TRBV3-2) and TRBJ1-2; D might be TRBD1 (5 bases). Germline values: CDR1 LGHDT, CDR2 YNNKEL (reference sequence). The CDR3 runs 15 residues. V lost 1 base and J 3 bases, leaving 12 bases between the germline ends. The CDR3 region is CASSQGYSGDYGYTF. CDR3 in DNA: TGTGCCAGCAGCCAAGGTTATTCGGGGGACTATGGCTACACCTTC.

The J gene is TRBJ2-5, the V gene TRBV18; TRBD1 is a possible D gene (5 bases). There are 13 residues in the CDR3. The V gene lost 8 bases and the J gene lost 2 bases, with 12 bases spanning the gap. CDR1 and CDR2 from the germline V gene are KGHSH and LQKENI. The CDR3 sequence: CASQETVQETQYF. The CDR3 nucleotides read TGTGCCAGCCAGGAGACAGTACAAGAGACCCAGTACTTC.

This clone was seen just once. The chain recombines TRBV15 with TRBJ2-7; a possible D gene is TRBD1 (5 bases). The germline V gene has CDR1 LNHNV and CDR2 YYDKDF (reference sequence). The V and J ends lost 0 bases and 2 bases respectively, with 11 bases between them. The CDR3 runs to 15 residues. CDR3 in DNA: TGTGCCACCAGCAGAGATTGGGCCAGGGCCTACGAGCAGTACTTC. Protein: CATSRDWARAYEQYF. Supplemented by reference TRBV15 and TRBJ2-7, the full variable domain reads DAMVIQNPRYQVTQFGKPVTLSCSQTLNHNVMYWYQQKSSQAPKLLFHYYDKDFNNEADTPDNFQSRRPNTSFCFLDIRSPGLGDTAMYLCATSRDWARAYEQYFGPGTRLTVT.

In its sample, this clone was seen a few times. The rearrangement uses TRBV2 and TRBJ1-2, with D uncertain. CDR3 length equals 11 residues. Germline V CDR1 and CDR2: SNHLY, FYNNEI. V dropped 6 bases and J dropped 3 bases, with 5 bases sitting between them. In nucleotides, the CDR3 is TGTGCCAGCAGGGCGGACTATGGCTACACCTTC. This encodes CASRADYGYTF.

The gene calls are TRBV4-2 and TRBJ1-2; D uncertain. This CDR3 comprises 16 residues. Germline V CDR1 and CDR2: LGHNA, YNFKEQ. The germline V and J ends were trimmed by 0 bases and 3 bases, with 14 bases remaining between them. CDR3 coding DNA: TGTGCCAGCAGCCAAGATAAAAGAGGCGAGCACTATGGCTACACCTTC. This translates into CASSQDKRGEHYGYTF.

This clone was counted once. V usage is TRBV15 and J usage is TRBJ1-2, with 9 bases lining up with TRBD1. The CDR3 sequence is 13 residues long. Germline-derived CDR1 and CDR2 are LNHNV and YYDKDF (reference sequence). V shed 7 bases, J shed 4 bases, and the junction held 4 bases outside the gene matches. CDR3 in DNA: TGTGCCACCACCGGGGACAGGGCCTATGGCTACACCTTC. Amino acids: CATTGDRAYGYTF.

This sequence joins TRBV19 and TRBJ1-1; TRBD1 matches 7 bases. The CDR3 contains 16 residues. The germline gives CDR1 LNHDA, CDR2 SQIVND (reference sequence). V lost 7 bases and J lost 6; bases outside the gene matches: 17. The CDR3 loop reads CASIGGLGQSEPEAFF. As DNA, the CDR3 is TGTGCCAGTATCGGAGGACTGGGACAGAGTGAACCTGAAGCTTTCTTT.

The rearrangement uses TRBV2 and TRBJ2-4, with 7 nucleotides matching TRBD2. The germline V gene encodes CDR1 SNHLY and CDR2 FYNNEI. Germline trimming cut 0 bases from V and 6 bases from J; bases unmatched to any gene: 5. The CDR3 sequence is 15 residues long. This CDR3 reads CASSEAAGTINIQYF. DNA for the CDR3: TGTGCCAGCAGTGAAGCTGCCGGGACTATAAACATTCAGTACTTC.

The chain is built from TRBV5-6 and TRBJ1-1, with 9 nucleotides matching TRBD1. V shed 2 bases and J 4 bases; nucleotides not matched to a gene: 12. The CDR3 loop spans 17 amino acids. The germline V gene encodes CDR1 SGHDT and CDR2 YYEEEE. The CDR3 reads CASSLPGQGARGTEAFF. The CDR3 DNA follows: TGTGCCAGCAGCTTACCGGGACAGGGTGCCCGGGGCACTGAAGCTTTCTTT.

This clone was seen just once. The rearrangement links TRBV27 to TRBJ2-5; a weak D match, TRBD2 (6 bases). This CDR3 region has 14 residues. V dropped 3 bases and J dropped 5 bases, with 13 bases sitting between them. Germline lookup yields CDR1 MNHEY and CDR2 SMNVEV (reference sequence). CDR3 bases: TGTGCCAGCAGTTTTTTCGGGGACTCGGAGACCCAGTACTTC. Protein sequence: CASSFFGDSETQYF.

The DNA of the CDR3 is TGTGCCAGCAGTGGAAAAGTGGAGCCCGGGACAGGGTGGACCTACGAGCAGTACTTC. This encodes CASSGKVEPGTGWTYEQYF. The J gene is TRBJ2-7, the V gene TRBV6-1; 9 nucleotides line up with TRBD1. Trimming took 4 bases from V and 2 from J; bases not matched to a gene: 18. CDR1 is MNHNS, CDR2 SASEGT, per germline. This CDR3 comprises 19 residues.

V gene TRBV6-5 combines with J gene TRBJ1-1, with TRBD1 identical over 10 bases. J lost 11 bases, V lost 7 bases, and 13 bases had no gene match. Germline CDR1 reads MNHEY; CDR2 reads SVGAGI. This CDR3 is built from 14 residues. CDR3 DNA: TGTGCCAGCACCCGGGCCGGGACAGGGGATACGGCTTTCTTT. Translating it yields CASTRAGTGDTAFF.

The CDR3 coding sequence is TGTGCCAGTAGTTACAGGGGTAGCAATCAGCCCCAGCATTTT. Translation: CASSYRGSNQPQHF. The gene calls are TRBV19 and TRBJ1-5; 7 bases align to TRBD1. V was pared by 5 bases and J by 0 bases, with 1 base of the junction left unmatched. The CDR3 has 14 residues. CDR1 is LNHDA and CDR2 is SQIVND in the germline V gene (reference sequence).